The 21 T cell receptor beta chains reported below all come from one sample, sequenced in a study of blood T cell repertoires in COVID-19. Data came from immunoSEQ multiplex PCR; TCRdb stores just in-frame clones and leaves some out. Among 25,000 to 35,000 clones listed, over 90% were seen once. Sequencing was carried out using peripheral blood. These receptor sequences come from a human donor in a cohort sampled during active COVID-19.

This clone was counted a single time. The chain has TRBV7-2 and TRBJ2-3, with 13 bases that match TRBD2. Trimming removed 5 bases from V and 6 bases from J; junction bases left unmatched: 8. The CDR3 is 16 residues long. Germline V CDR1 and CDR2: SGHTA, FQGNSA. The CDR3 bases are TGTGCCAGCAGCCCGGGGACTAGCGGGATTCTTGATACGCAGTATTTT. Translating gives CASSPGTSGILDTQYF.

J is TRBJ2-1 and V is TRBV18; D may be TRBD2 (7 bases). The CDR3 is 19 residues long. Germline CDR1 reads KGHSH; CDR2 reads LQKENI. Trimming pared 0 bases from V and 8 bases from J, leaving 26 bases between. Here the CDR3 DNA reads TGTGCCAGCTCACCACCGGACAGTCTACTTGGCGGGAGTGTACATGAGCAGTTCTTC. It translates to CASSPPDSLLGGSVHEQFF.

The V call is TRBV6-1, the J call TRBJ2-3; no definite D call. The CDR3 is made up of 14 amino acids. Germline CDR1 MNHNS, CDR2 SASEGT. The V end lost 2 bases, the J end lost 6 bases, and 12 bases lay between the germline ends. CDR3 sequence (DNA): TGTGCCAGCAGTGAACGAAGAGGAAGGGATACGCAGTATTTT. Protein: CASSERRGRDTQYF.

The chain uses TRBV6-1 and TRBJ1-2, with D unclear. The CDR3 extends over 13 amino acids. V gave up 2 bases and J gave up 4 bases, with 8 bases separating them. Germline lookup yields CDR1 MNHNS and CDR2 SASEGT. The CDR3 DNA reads TGTGCCAGCAGTGAAATGACTGCCTATGGCTACACCTTC. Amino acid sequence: CASSEMTAYGYTF.

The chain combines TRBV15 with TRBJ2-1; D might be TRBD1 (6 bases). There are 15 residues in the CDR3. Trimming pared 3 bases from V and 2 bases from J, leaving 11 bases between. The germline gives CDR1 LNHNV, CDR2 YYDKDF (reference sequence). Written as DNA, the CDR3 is TGTGCCACCAGCAGCGGGCAGGGGACCTACAATGAGCAGTTCTTC. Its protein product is CATSSGQGTYNEQFF.

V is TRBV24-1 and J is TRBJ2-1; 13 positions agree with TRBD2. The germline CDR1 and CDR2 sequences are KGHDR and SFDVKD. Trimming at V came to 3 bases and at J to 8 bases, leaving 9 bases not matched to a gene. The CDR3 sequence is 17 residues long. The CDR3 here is CATSDTSGLAGADEQFF. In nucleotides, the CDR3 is TGTGCCACCAGTGATACAAGCGGACTAGCGGGAGCCGATGAGCAGTTCTTC.

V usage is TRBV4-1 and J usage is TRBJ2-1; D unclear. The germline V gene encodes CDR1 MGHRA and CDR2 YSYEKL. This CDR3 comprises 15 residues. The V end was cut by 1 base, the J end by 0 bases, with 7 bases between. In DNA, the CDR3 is TGCGCCAGCAGCCAAGTGACTGGCTCCTACAATGAGCAGTTCTTC. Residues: CASSQVTGSYNEQFF.

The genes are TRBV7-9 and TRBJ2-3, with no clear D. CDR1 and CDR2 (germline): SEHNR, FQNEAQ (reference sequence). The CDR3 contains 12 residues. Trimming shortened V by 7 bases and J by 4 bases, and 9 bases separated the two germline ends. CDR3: CASTWSADTQYF. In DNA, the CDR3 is TGTGCCAGCACGTGGAGTGCAGATACGCAGTATTTT. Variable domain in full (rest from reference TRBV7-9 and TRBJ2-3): DTGVSQNPRHKITKRGQNVTFRCDPISEHNRLYWYRQTLGQGPEFLTYFQNEAQLEKSRLLSDRFSAERPKGSFSTLEIQRTEQGDSAMYLCASTWSADTQYFGPGTRLTVL.

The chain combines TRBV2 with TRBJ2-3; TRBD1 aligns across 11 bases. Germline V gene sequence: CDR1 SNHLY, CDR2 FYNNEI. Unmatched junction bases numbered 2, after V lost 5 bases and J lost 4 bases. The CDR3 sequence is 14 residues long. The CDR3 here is CASSRDRGADTQYF. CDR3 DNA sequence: TGTGCCAGCAGTAGGGACAGGGGGGCAGATACGCAGTATTTT.

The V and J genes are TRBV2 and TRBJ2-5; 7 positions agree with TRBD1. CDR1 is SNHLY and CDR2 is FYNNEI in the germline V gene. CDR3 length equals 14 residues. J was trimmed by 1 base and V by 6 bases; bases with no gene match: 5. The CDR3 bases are TGTGCCAGCAGAGTGGACAGGTCCCAAGAGACCCAGTACTTC. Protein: CASRVDRSQETQYF.

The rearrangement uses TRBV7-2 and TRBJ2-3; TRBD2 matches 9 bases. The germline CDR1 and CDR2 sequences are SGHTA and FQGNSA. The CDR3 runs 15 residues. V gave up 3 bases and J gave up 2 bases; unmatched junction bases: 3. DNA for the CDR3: TGTGCCAGCAGCTTTAGCGGGAGTCCCACAGATACGCAGTATTTT. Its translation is CASSFSGSPTDTQYF.

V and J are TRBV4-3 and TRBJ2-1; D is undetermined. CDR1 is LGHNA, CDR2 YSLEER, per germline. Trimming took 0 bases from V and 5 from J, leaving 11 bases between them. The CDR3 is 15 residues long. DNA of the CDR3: TGCGCCAGCAGCCAAGATCCCACCCTAGACAATGAGCAGTTCTTC. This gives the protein CASSQDPTLDNEQFF.

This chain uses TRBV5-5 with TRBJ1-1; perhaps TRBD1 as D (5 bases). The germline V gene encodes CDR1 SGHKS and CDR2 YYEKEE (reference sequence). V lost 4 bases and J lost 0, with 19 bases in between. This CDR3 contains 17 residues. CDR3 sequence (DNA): TGTGCCAGCAGCCCACGCGGTGGGGGGGGAATGAACACTGAAGCTTTCTTT. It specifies CASSPRGGGGMNTEAFF.

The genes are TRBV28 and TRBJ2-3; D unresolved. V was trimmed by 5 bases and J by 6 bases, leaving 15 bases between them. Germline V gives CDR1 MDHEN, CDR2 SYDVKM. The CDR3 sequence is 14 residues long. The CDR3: CASSPSPGGDTQYF. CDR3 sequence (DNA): TGTGCCAGCAGTCCGTCCCCGGGTGGGGATACGCAGTATTTT.

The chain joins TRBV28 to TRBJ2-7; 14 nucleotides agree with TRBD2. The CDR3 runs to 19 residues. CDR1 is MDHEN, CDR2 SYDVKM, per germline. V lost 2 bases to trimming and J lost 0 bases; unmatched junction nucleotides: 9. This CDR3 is CASSLRRTSGRTSSYEQYF. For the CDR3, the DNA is TGTGCCAGCAGTTTAAGGCGGACTAGCGGGAGGACATCCTCCTACGAGCAGTACTTC.

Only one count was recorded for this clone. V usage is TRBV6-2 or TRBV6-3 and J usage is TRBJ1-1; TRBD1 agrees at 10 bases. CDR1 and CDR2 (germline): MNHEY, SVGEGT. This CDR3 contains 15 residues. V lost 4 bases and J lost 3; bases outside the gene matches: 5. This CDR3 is CASSSETGGYTEAFF. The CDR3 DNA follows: TGTGCCAGCAGTTCGGAGACAGGGGGCTACACTGAAGCTTTCTTT.

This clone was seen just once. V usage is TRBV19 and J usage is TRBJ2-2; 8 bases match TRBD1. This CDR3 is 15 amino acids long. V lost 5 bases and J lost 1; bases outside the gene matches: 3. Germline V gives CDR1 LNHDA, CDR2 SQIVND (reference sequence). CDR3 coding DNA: TGTGCCAGTAGTCTACAGGGGGGGAACACCGGGGAGCTGTTTTTT. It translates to CASSLQGGNTGELFF.

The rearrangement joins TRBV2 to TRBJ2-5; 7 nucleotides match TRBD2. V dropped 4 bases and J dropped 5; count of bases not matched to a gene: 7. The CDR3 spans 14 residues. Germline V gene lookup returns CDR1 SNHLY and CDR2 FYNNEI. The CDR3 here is CASSALAAGETQYF. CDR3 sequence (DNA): TGTGCCAGCAGTGCGCTAGCGGCCGGTGAGACCCAGTACTTC.

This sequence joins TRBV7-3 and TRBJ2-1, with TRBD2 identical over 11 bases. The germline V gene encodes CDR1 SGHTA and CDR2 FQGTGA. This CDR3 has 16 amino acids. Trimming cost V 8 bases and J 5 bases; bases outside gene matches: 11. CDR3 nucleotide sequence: TGTGCCAGCGGGATACTTACTAGCGGGAGAGACAATGAGCAGTTCTTC. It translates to CASGILTSGRDNEQFF. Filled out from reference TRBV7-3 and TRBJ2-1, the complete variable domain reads GAGVSQTPSNKVTEKGKYVELRCDPISGHTALYWYRQSLGQGPEFLIYFQGTGAADDSGLPNDRFFAVRPEGSVSTLKIQRTERGDSAVYLCASGILTSGRDNEQFFGPGTRLTVL.

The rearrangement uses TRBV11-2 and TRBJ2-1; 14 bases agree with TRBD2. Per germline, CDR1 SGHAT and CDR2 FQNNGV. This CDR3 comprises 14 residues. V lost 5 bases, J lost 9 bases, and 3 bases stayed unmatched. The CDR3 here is CASSTGLAGAEQFF. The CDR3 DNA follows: TGTGCCAGCAGCACGGGACTAGCGGGAGCTGAGCAGTTCTTC.

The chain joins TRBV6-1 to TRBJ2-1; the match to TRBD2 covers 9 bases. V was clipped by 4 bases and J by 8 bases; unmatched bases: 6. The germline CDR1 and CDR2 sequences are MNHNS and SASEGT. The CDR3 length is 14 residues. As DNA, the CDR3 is TGTGCCAGCAGTGTAGCGGGAGATCAAGATGAGCAGTTCTTC. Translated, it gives CASSVAGDQDEQFF.